Listed below are T cell receptor beta chains from one sample, sequenced in a study of blood T cell repertoires in COVID-19. Sequencing was performed with immunoSEQ multiplex PCR; in TCRdb, only in-frame clones are kept and a portion is missing. The profile shows 200,000 to 250,000 clones, roughly four fifths of them singletons. The sequencing input was peripheral blood. The receptors were sampled from a woman between 25 and 40 years old who had recovered from COVID-19. Both conserved end residues are part of each CDR3. A D gene is named only where the DNA matches it firmly. Some rows have no size entry. The others give once, few or many, or a class for an expanded clone.

size: few
J: TRBJ2-3
V: TRBV28
D: TRBD2
DNA: TGTGCCAGCAGTTTATCTAGCGGGAGGGCCCGCAGCACAGATACGCAGTATTTT
CDR3: CASSLSSGRARSTDTQYF

size: -
J: TRBJ2-7
V: TRBV5-6
D: TRBD1
DNA: TGTGCCAGCAGTTACCGGGACAGGGGGGGCTACGAGCAGTACTTC
CDR3: CASSYRDRGGYEQYF

size: -
J: TRBJ2-1
V: TRBV4-1
D: TRBD1
DNA: TGCGCCAGCAGCCAAGGCCCACCCATGACAGGGGGCAATGAGCAGTTCTTC
CDR3: CASSQGPPMTGGNEQFF

size: -
J: TRBJ2-3
V: TRBV30
D: TRBD1
DNA: TGTGCCTGGGAAGGACAGACAGGGATCACAGATACGCAGTATTTT
CDR3: CAWEGQTGITDTQYF

size: -
J: TRBJ1-1
V: TRBV29-1
D: TRBD1
DNA: TGCAGCGTATCAACAGGGGTCACTGAAGCTTTCTTT
CDR3: CSVSTGVTEAFF

size: -
J: TRBJ2-1
V: TRBV11-2
D: -
DNA: TGTGCCAGCAGCCCATCGGGACTCCTGAGCTCCTACAATGAGCAGTTCTTC
CDR3: CASSPSGLLSSYNEQFF

size: once
J: TRBJ2-5
V: TRBV5-1
D: TRBD1
DNA: TGCGCCAGCAGCTGGGGACAGGGCTATTACCAAGAGACCCAGTACTTC
CDR3: CASSWGQGYYQETQYF

size: -
J: TRBJ1-4
V: TRBV6-1
D: -
DNA: TGTGCCAGCAGTGAAGCGCCCGGAGGGGAAAAACTGTTTTTT
CDR3: CASSEAPGGEKLFF

size: -
J: TRBJ1-4
V: TRBV5-1
D: TRBD1
DNA: TGCGCCAGCAGCCTTCCCAGGGGGGAAAAACTGTTTTTT
CDR3: CASSLPRGEKLFF

size: once
J: TRBJ2-7
V: TRBV6-5
D: TRBD2
DNA: TGTGCCAGCAGTTACTCGAAGGCTAGCGGCCTCTACGAGCAGTACTTC
CDR3: CASSYSKASGLYEQYF

size: -
J: TRBJ2-7
V: TRBV5-1
D: TRBD1
DNA: TGCGCCAGCAGCCGAAGGGGGACAGACTACGAGCAGTACTTC
CDR3: CASSRRGTDYEQYF

size: -
J: TRBJ2-3
V: TRBV9
D: TRBD2
DNA: TGTGCCAGCAGAGGGACTAGCGGGAGTGCCAGCACAGATACGCAGTATTTT
CDR3: CASRGTSGSASTDTQYF

size: once
J: TRBJ2-2
V: TRBV20-1
D: -
DNA: TGCAGTGCTAGTGATGGGGGGTACAACACCGGGGAGCTGTTTTTT
CDR3: CSASDGGYNTGELFF

size: -
J: TRBJ2-1
V: TRBV11-1
D: -
DNA: TGTGCCAGCAGCGTTCGCTTGGGACTCCTCAATGAGCAGTTCTTC
CDR3: CASSVRLGLLNEQFF

size: -
J: TRBJ2-3
V: TRBV20-1
D: TRBD2
DNA: TGCAGTGCCCCGCGGCGGGAGAGGTGGTATTTT
CDR3: CSAPRRERWYF

size: -
J: TRBJ1-5
V: TRBV2
D: -
DNA: TGTGCCAGCACCTCCAGCAGGGCGCAGCCCCAGCATTTT
CDR3: CASTSSRAQPQHF

size: -
J: TRBJ2-3
V: TRBV28
D: TRBD2
DNA: TGTGCCAGCAGTAGGGGAGGGGCCGCAGATACGCAGTATTTT
CDR3: CASSRGGAADTQYF

size: -
J: TRBJ2-7
V: TRBV6-5
D: TRBD2
DNA: TGTGCCGGGGGGGTAACACGCTACGAGCAGTACTTC
CDR3: CAGGVTRYEQYF

size: -
J: TRBJ2-7
V: TRBV30
D: -
DNA: TGTGCCTGGAGTGTGGGGGACACCTACGAGCAGTACTTC
CDR3: CAWSVGDTYEQYF

size: -
J: TRBJ1-1
V: TRBV19
D: -
DNA: TGTGCCAGTAGTATAGCCGTTTACACTGAAGCTTTCTTT
CDR3: CASSIAVYTEAFF

size: -
J: TRBJ1-1
V: TRBV19
D: TRBD1
DNA: TGTGCCAGTAGTATTCCGGGACAGGGTGCGCACACTGAAGCTTTCTTT
CDR3: CASSIPGQGAHTEAFF

size: few
J: TRBJ1-1
V: TRBV30
D: TRBD1
DNA: TGTGCCTGGAGTGCTATGGGACAGGGAGACACTGAAGCTTTCTTT
CDR3: CAWSAMGQGDTEAFF

size: -
J: TRBJ2-3
V: TRBV6-5
D: TRBD2
DNA: TGTGCCAGCAGTTACTCGGCGGGAGGGCTCCCAGATACGCAGTATTTT
CDR3: CASSYSAGGLPDTQYF

size: -
J: TRBJ2-5
V: TRBV6-5
D: -
DNA: TGTGCCAGCAGTTACGGGGACTCCCGGGGACAAGAGACCCAGTACTTC
CDR3: CASSYGDSRGQETQYF

size: -
J: TRBJ2-5
V: TRBV3-1/TRBV3-2
D: TRBD2
DNA: TGTGCCAGCAGCCAAGAGACTAGCGGTCAAGAGACCCAGTACTTC
CDR3: CASSQETSGQETQYF

size: -
J: TRBJ2-7
V: TRBV30
D: TRBD1
DNA: TGTGCCTGGAGCCGGGACAGCTACGAGCAGTACTTC
CDR3: CAWSRDSYEQYF

size: -
J: TRBJ2-7
V: TRBV29-1
D: TRBD2
DNA: TGCAGCGTGCTTACCGGGACTAGTATCAAGCAGTACTTC
CDR3: CSVLTGTSIKQYF

size: -
J: TRBJ2-3
V: TRBV5-1
D: TRBD2
DNA: TGCGCCAGCAGCCCTAGCGGGAGGGACACAGATACGCAGTATTTT
CDR3: CASSPSGRDTDTQYF

size: -
J: TRBJ2-1
V: TRBV9
D: TRBD2
DNA: TGTGCCAGCAGCTCCTCGCGGACTAGCGGGAGACAATACAATGAGCAGTTCTTC
CDR3: CASSSSRTSGRQYNEQFF

size: -
J: TRBJ2-7
V: TRBV11-3
D: -
DNA: TGTGCCAGCAGCTCAAGAGGCGAGCAGTACTTC
CDR3: CASSSRGEQYF

size: -
J: TRBJ2-7
V: TRBV9
D: TRBD2
DNA: TGTGCCAGCAGCGTAGGAAGCGGGGACGCCTACGAGCAGTACTTC
CDR3: CASSVGSGDAYEQYF

size: -
J: TRBJ2-7
V: TRBV28
D: TRBD1
DNA: TGTGCCAGCAGCCTAAGACAGGGGCAAGTCCAACCTAAGCAGTACTTC
CDR3: CASSLRQGQVQPKQYF

size: -
J: TRBJ2-3
V: TRBV9
D: -
DNA: TGTGCCAGCAGCGTAAGCAGGGACACAGATACGCAGTATTTT
CDR3: CASSVSRDTDTQYF

size: -
J: TRBJ2-5
V: TRBV3-1/TRBV3-2
D: TRBD2
DNA: TGTGCCAGCAGCCCGGGACTAGTATTGGGAGAGACCCAGTACTTC
CDR3: CASSPGLVLGETQYF

size: -
J: TRBJ2-1
V: TRBV6-5
D: -
DNA: TGTGCCAGCTCGTACGAGGGCTACAATGAGCAGTTCTTC
CDR3: CASSYEGYNEQFF

size: -
J: TRBJ2-3
V: TRBV6-1
D: TRBD2
DNA: TGTGCCAGCAGTGAAGAAGCGGGGGGCACAGATACGCAGTATTTT
CDR3: CASSEEAGGTDTQYF